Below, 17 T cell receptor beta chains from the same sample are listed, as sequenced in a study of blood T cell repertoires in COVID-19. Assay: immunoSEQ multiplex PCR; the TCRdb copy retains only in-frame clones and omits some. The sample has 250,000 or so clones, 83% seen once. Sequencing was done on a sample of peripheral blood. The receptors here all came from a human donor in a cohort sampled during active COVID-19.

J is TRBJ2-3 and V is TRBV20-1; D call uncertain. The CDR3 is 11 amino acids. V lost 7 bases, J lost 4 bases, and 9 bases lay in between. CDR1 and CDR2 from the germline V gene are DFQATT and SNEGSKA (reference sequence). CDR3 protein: CSDGPADTQYF. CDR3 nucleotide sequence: TGCAGTGATGGTCCGGCAGATACGCAGTATTTT.

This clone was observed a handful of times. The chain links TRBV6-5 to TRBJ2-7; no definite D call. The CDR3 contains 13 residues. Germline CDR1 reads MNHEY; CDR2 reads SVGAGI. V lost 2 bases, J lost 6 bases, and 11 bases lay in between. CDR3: CASSYERGIEQYF. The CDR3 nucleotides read TGTGCCAGCAGTTACGAGCGAGGAATCGAGCAGTACTTC.

CDR3 residues: CASFLTGGRAPGEQYF. CDR3 nucleotide sequence: TGTGCCAGCTTTCTAACTGGCGGGAGGGCCCCGGGCGAGCAGTACTTC. The chain links TRBV21-1 to TRBJ2-7; the DNA was not compared with TRBD2, the D call given in the table. TRBV21-1 is marked as a pseudogene. CDR3 length: 16 residues.

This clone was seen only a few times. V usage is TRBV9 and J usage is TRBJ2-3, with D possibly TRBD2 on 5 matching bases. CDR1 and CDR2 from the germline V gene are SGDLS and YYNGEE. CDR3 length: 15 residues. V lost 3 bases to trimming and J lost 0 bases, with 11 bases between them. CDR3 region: CASSGAVYSTDTQYF. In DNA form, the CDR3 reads TGTGCCAGCAGCGGAGCGGTATATAGCACAGATACGCAGTATTTT.

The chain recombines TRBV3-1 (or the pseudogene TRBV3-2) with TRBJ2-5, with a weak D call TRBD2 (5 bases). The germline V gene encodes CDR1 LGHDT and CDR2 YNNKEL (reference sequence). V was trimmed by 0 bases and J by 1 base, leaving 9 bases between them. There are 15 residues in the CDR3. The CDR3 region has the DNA TGTGCCAGCAGCCAAGAGGGTCTAGCCCAAGAGACCCAGTACTTC. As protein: CASSQEGLAQETQYF.

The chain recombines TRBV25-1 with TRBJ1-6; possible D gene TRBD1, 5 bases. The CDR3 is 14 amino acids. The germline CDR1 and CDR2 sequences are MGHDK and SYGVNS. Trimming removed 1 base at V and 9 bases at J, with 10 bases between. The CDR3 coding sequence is TGTGCCAGCAGTGAATTGGGGGGTACTTCACCCCTCCACTTT. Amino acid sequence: CASSELGGTSPLHF.

The CDR3 region is CASSETRATEAFF. CDR3 sequence (DNA): TGTGCCAGCAGTGAAACTCGAGCCACTGAAGCTTTCTTT. The genes are TRBV6-1 and TRBJ1-1; no firm D call. Germline loops: CDR1 MNHNS, CDR2 SASEGT. The CDR3 extends over 13 amino acids. Trimming took off 2 bases at V and 4 bases at J, with 8 bases between the two ends.

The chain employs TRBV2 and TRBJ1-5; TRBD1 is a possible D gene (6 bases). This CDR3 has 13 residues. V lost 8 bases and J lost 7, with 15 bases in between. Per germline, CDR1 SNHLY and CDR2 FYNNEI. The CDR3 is CASQAGDGQPQHF. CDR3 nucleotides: TGTGCCAGCCAGGCAGGGGATGGGCAGCCCCAGCATTTT. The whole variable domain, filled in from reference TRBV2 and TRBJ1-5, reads EPEVTQTPSHQVTQMGQEVILRCVPISNHLYFYWYRQILGQKVEFLVSFYNNEISEKSEIFDDQFSVERPDGSNFTLKIRSTKLEDSAMYFCASQAGDGQPQHFGDGTRLSIL.

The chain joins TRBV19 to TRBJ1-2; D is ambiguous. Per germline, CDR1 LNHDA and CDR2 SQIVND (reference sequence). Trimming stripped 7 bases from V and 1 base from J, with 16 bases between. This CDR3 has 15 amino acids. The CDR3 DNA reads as TGTGCCAGTACCGAGGGCCAGACCTTTAACTATGGCTACACCTTC. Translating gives CASTEGQTFNYGYTF.

CDR3 residues: CASSWDSVRAEAFF. CDR3 DNA: TGTGCCAGCAGTTGGGACAGTGTAAGGGCTGAAGCTTTCTTT. The chain is built from TRBV6-7 and TRBJ1-1, with 7 positions matching TRBD1. TRBV6-7 is noted as an ORF with a role that remains uncertain. The length of the CDR3 is 14 residues. With V trimmed by 4 bases and J by 6 bases, 8 bases remained unmatched.

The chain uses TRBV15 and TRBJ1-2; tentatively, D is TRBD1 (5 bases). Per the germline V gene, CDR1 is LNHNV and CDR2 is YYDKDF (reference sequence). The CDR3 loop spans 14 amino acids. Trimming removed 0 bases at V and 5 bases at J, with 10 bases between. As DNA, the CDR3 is TGTGCCACCAGCAGAGACAGGGTACAATATGGCTACACCTTC. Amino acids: CATSRDRVQYGYTF.

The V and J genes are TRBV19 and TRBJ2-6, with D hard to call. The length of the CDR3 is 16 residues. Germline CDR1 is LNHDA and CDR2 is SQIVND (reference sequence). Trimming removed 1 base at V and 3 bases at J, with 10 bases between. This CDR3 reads CASSIGRRIGANVLTF. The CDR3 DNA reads TGTGCCAGTAGTATAGGACGGCGGATTGGGGCCAACGTCCTGACTTTC.

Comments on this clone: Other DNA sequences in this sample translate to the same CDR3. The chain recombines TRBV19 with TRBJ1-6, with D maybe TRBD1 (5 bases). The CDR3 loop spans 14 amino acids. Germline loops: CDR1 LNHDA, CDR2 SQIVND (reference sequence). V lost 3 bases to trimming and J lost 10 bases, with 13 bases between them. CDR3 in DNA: TGTGCCAGTAGTATCCAGGGATTAGGCTCACCCCTCCACTTT. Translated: CASSIQGLGSPLHF.

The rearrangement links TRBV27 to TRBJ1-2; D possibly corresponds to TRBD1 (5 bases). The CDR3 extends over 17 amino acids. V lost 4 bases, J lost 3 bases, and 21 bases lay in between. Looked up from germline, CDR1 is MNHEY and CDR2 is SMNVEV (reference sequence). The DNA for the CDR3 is TGTGCCAGCAGTTCACAGGCCCGCGGGGGGTCATACTATGGCTACACCTTC. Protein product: CASSSQARGGSYYGYTF.

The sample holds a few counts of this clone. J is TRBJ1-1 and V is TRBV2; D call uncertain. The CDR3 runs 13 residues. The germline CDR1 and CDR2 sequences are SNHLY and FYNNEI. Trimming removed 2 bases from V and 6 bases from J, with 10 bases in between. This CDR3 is CASSELRGSEAFF. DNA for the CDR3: TGTGCCAGCAGTGAATTACGGGGTTCTGAAGCTTTCTTT.

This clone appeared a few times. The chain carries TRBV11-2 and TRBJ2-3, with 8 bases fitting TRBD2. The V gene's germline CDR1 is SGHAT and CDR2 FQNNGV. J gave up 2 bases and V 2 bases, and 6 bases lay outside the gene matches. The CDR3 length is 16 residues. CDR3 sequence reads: CASSLISGGFTDTQYF. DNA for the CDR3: TGTGCCAGCAGCTTAATCAGCGGGGGCTTCACAGATACGCAGTATTTT.

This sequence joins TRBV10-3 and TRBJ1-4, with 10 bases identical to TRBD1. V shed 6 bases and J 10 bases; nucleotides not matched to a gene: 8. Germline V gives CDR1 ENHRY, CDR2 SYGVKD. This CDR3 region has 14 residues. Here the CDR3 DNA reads TGTGCCATCAGGGCCGGGACAGGGGAGGGAAAACTGTTTTTT. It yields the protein CAIRAGTGEGKLFF.